The source of this TCR beta chain is a study of T-cell reconstitution after alpha-beta-depleted transplantation in children. Germline V gene data show CDR1 as LGHDT and CDR2 as YNNKEL (reference sequence). The CDR3 has 19 amino acids. Preparation of the TCRbeta library involved a method that used unique molecular identifiers. MiXCR was run by TCRdb on the PCR reads, yielding one entry per CDR3 protein. The sample has almost 500,000 distinct CDR3 sequences; under 15% are singletons. This sequence originates from a human donor who donated a stem cell graft to a child with combined immunodeficiency. This chain uses TRBV3-1 with TRBJ2-7; 10 nucleotides align to TRBD1. The source material was PBMCs from the stem cell graft donor, sampled from the stem cell graft. The CDR3 spells CTISAIIRQGARLGYEQYF. As DNA, the CDR3 is TGTACCATCAGCGCCATTATCCGACAGGGGGCTCGCCTAGGCTACGAGCAGTACTTC.